Included here is one TCR beta chain sequence, with context. Its antigen specificity is not known. No base quality values were provided; no much bigger clone lies one nucleotide off. The data derive from a study of blood T cell repertoires in COVID-19 (dated by TCRdb to about 2020). With respect to the entire study: The collaborator samples originated in the United States, Italy and Spain and spanned the acute and convalescent phases of COVID-19. The prospective study material was composed of cDNA or gDNA derived from T cells, B-cell-depleted T cells, or PBMCs. Subjects who had been exposed to COVID-19, were actively infected with it, or had recovered from it provided the deeply sampled blood TCRbeta repertoires that made up the dataset. A freely available public database, intended as a resource for researchers studying the immune response to SARS-CoV-2, is where the repertoires were released. Samples came from the ongoing ImmuneRACE study (first 160 participants) plus 1,254 subjects from 6 global collaborators. The sample metadata nearly always contained a de-identified subject ID, COVID-19 status, age in years and sex. HLA class I and class II types, where available, came from metadata supplied by the sample provider rather than from assay-based typing. Study-wide findings and limitations: The quantity of clinical and demographic metadata differed by source and by participant and was supplied without curation.

At one collaborating source in Seattle, patients were enrolled during active infection and were followed longitudinally through the course of disease. The collaborating institutions used their own protocols to collect whole blood in K2EDTA tubes. For TCRbeta analysis, collaborator samples were shipped as frozen whole blood, as isolated PBMCs, or as DNA extracted from either sample type. V is pruned by 7 bases and J by 8 bases, leaving 8 bases of the junction without a gene match. For CDR1 and CDR2, the germline V gene lists MNHEY and SVGAGI. Measured from the cysteine to the phenylalanine, the CDR3 is 14 residues long. Of the read, only the CDR3 DNA is kept; its 42 bases are in frame from base 1. TCRbeta CDR3 regions were amplified from genomic DNA by means of the immunoSEQ Assay, a bias-controlled multiplex PCR. The authors processed their data as follows. The number of nucleated cells in each sample was estimated by amplification of reference gene primers within the assay. Sequence reads were collapsed and filtered to measure the absolute abundance of every unique TCRbeta CDR3 rearrangement. For each sample, productive Simpson clonality was calculated as the square root of Simpson's diversity index across productive rearrangements. In its TCRdb copy, this immuneACCESS table keeps in-frame sequences only and misses some clones. Where compared with another copy, unresolved V genes explain less than half of these, and the others have no known cause. V, J and clone size derive from that table, while D and trimming were established from the DNA sequence. This sample gives about 150,000 clones in total; just over 90% of them show up just once. The top ten hold roughly 4.5% of the sample.

Input material: peripheral blood. This sequence uses TRBV6-5 and TRBJ2-1, with TRBD1 matching 10 junction bases. This receptor was obtained from a man younger than 30 with COVID-19, enrolled during active disease. The sequenced DNA is TGTGCCAGCACCATGACAGGGGGCTGGTATGAGCAGTTCTTC. Its product reads: CASTMTGGWYEQFF.